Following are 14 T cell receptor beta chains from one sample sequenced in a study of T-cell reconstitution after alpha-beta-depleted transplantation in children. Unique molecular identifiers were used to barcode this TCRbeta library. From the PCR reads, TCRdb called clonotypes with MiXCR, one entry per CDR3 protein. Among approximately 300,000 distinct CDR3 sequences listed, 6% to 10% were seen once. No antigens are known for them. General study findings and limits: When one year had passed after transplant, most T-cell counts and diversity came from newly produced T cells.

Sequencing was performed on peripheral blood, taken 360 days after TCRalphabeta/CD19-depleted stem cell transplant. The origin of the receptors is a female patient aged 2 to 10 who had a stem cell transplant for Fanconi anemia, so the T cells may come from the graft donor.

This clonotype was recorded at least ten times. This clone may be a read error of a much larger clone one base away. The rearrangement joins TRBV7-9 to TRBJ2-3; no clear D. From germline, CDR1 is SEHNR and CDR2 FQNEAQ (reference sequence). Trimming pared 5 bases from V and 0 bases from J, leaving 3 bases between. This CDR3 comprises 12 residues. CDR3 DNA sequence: TGTGCCAGCAGCGGGAGCACAGATACGCAGTATTTT. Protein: CASSGSTDTQYF.

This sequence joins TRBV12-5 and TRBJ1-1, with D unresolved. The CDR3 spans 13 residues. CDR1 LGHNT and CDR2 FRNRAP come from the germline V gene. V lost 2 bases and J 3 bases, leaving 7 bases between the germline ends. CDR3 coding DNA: TGTGCTAGTGGTTTGAAGCGCGACACTGAAGCTTTCTTT. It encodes CASGLKRDTEAFF. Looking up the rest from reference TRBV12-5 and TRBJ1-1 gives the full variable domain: DARVTQTPRHKVTEMGQEVTMRCQPILGHNTVFWYRQTMMQGLELLAYFRNRAPLDDSGMPKDRFSAEMPDATLATLKIQPSEPRDSAVYFCASGLKRDTEAFFGQGTRLTVV.

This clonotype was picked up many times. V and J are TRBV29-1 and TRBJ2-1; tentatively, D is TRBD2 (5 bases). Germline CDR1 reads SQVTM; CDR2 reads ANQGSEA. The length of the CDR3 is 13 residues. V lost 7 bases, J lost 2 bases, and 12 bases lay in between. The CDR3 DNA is TGCAGCGCCAGCGGCAAGGCCTACAATGAGCAGTTCTTC. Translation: CSASGKAYNEQFF.

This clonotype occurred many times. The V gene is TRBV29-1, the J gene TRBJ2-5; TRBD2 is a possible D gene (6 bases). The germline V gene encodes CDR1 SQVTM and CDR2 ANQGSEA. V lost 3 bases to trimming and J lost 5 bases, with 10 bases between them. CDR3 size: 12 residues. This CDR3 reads CSVEPGAETQYF. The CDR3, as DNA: TGCAGCGTTGAGCCGGGAGCCGAGACCCAGTACTTC.

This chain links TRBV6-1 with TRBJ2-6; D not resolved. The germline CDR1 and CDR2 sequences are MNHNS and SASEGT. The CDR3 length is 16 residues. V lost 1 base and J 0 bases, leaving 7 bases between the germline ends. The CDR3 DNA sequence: TGTGCCAGCAGTGAAGTTTTAAGCTCTGGGGCCAACGTCCTGACTTTC. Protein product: CASSEVLSSGANVLTF.

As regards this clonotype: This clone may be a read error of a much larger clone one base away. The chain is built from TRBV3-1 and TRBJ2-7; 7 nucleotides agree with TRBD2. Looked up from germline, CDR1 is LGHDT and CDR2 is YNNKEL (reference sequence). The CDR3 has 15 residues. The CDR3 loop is CASNQVASGHYEQYF. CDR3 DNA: TGTGCCAGCAACCAAGTGGCTAGCGGCCACTACGAGCAGTACTTC.

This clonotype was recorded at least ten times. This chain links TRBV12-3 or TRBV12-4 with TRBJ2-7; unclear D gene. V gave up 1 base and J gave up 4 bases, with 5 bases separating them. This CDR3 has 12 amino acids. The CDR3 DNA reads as TGTGCCAGCAGTTTAGGTAGATACGAGCAGTACTTC. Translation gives CASSLGRYEQYF.

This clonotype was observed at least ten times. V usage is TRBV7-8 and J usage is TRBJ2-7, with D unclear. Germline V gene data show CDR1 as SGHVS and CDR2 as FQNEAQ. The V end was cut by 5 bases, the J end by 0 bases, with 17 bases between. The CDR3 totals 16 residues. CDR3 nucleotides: TGTGCCAGCAGCATAACACCCCAGGTTAGCTCCTACGAGCAGTACTTC. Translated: CASSITPQVSSYEQYF.

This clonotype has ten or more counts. The CDR3 region is CASSSDYITDTQYF. Here the CDR3 DNA reads TGTGCCAGCAGCTCGGACTACATCACAGATACGCAGTATTTT. The chain has TRBV12-3 or TRBV12-4 and TRBJ2-3, with D possibly matching TRBD2 (6 bases). V lost 6 bases, J lost 2 bases, and 12 bases lay in between. The CDR3 runs to 14 residues.

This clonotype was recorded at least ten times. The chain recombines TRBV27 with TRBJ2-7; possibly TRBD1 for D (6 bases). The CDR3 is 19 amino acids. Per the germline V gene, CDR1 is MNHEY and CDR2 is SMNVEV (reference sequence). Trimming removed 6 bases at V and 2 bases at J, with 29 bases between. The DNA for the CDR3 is TGTGCCAGCAGAAAGTCGGTCCGAGACAGGTCCTTGGGAACCTACGAGCAGTACTTC. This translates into CASRKSVRDRSLGTYEQYF.

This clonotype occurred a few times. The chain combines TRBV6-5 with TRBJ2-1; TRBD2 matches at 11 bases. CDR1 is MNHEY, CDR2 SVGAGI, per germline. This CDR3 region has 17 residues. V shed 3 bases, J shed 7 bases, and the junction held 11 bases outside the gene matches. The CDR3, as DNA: TGTGCCAGCAGTTATGGAGTAGCGGGAGGGCCAGCAAATGAGCAGTTCTTC. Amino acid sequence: CASSYGVAGGPANEQFF.

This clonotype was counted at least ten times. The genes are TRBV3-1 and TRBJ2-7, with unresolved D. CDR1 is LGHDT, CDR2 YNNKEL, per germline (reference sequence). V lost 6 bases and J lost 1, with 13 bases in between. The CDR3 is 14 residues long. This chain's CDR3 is CASSRRMLSYEQYF. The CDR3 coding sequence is TGTGCCAGCAGTCGCAGGATGTTGTCCTACGAGCAGTACTTC.

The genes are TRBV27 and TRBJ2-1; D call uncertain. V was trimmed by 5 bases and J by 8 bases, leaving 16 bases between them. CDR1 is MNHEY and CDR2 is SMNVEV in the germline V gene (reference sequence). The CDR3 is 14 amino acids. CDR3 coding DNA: TGTGCCAGCAGTCTTATTGATCGTACATATGAGCAGTTCTTC. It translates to CASSLIDRTYEQFF.

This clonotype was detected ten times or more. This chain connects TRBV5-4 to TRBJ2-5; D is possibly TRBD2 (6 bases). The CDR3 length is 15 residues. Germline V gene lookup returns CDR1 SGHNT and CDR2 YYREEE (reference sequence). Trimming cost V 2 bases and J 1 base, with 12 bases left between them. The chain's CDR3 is CASSLGGLRQETQYF. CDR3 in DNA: TGTGCCAGCAGCTTAGGAGGGCTGCGCCAAGAGACCCAGTACTTC. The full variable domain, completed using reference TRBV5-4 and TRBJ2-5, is ETGVTQSPTHLIKTRGQQVTLRCSSQSGHNTVSWYQQALGQGPQFIFQYYREEENGRGNFPPRFSGLQFPNYSSELNVNALELDDSALYLCASSLGGLRQETQYFGPGTRLLVL.